This T cell receptor beta chain was identified in a study of blood T cell repertoires in COVID-19. Profiled with immunoSEQ multiplex PCR; TCRdb holds only in-frame clones, not every one. The data contain about 130,000 clones, about 80% of them singletons. Trimming at V came to 2 bases and at J to 3 bases, leaving 4 bases not matched to a gene. Germline V gene data show CDR1 as MNHEY and CDR2 as SMNVEV (reference sequence). The CDR3 totals 14 residues. The sequence was collected from a woman between 45 and 60 years old with acute or convalescent COVID-19. This rearrangement joins TRBV27 to TRBJ2-7; 7 bases line up with TRBD2. The sample was peripheral blood. The CDR3 nucleotides read TGTGCCAGCAGTTTAAGTTGGGGGGGCTACGAGCAGTACTTC. Encoded protein: CASSLSWGGYEQYF.